This T cell receptor (beta chain) appears in the sequencing data of a study of CD8 T cells in Susac syndrome. Random hexamers served to reverse transcribe about 0.45 to 1 ug RNA. TCR beta CDR3 was amplified by immunoSEQ multiplex PCR. This amplification extended across 54 Vbeta and 13 Jbeta segments. MiXCR, run by TCRdb on the immunoSEQ multiplex PCR reads, gives a single entry per CDR3 protein. The repertoire holds about 120,000 distinct CDR3 sequences, around 95% seen once, with about 0.098% in the top ten. Sequencing of TCR beta was performed on blood CD8+ and CD4+ T cells. It was negative isolation that provided the CD8+ and CD4+ T cells, whereas TEMRA cells were enriched by FACS. The CDR3 spans 13 residues. From germline, CDR1 is GTSNPN and CDR2 SVGIG (reference sequence).

This chain links TRBV30 with TRBJ2-2; D unclear. Material: CD4+ T cells from PBMCs. This receptor was identified in a human donor in good health. The CDR3, as DNA: TGTGCTGCGACGAGAGGGAACACCGGGGAGCTGTTTTTT. Protein sequence: CAATRGNTGELFF. Full variable domain (remainder filled in from reference TRBV30 and TRBJ2-2): SQTIHQWPATLVQPVGSPLSLECTVEGTSNPNLYWYRQAAGRGLQLLFYSVGIGQISSEVPQNLSASRPQDRQFILSSKKLLLSDSGFYLCAATRGNTGELFFGEGSRLTVL.